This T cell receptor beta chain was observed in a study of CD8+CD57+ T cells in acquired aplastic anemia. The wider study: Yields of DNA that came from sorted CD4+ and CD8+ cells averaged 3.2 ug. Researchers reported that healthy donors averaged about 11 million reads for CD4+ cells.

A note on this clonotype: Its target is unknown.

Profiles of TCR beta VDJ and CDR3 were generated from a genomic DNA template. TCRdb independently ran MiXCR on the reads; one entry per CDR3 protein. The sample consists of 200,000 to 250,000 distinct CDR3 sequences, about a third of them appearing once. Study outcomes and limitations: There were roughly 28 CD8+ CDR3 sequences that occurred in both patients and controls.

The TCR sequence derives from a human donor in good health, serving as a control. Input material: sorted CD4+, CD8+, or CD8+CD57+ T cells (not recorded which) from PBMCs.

CDR3 DNA: TGTGCCATCAGTGCTTCCGCGAACACCGGGGAGCTGTTTTTT. The encoded protein is CAISASANTGELFF. The genes are TRBV10-3 and TRBJ2-2; no definite D call. Trimming stripped 4 bases from V and 0 bases from J, with 6 bases between. CDR3 length: 14 amino acids. Germline CDR1 and CDR2: ENHRY and SYGVKD.